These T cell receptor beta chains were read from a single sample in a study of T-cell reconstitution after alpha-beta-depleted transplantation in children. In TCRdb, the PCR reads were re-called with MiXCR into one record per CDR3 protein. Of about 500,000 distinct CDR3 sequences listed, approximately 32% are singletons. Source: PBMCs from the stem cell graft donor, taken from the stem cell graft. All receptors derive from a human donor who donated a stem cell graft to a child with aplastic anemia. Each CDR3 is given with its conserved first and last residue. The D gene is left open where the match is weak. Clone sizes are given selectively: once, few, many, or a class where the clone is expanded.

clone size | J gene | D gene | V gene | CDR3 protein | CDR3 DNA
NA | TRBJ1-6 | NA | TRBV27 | CASSSRTDNSPLHF | TGTGCCAGCAGTTCCCGGACAGATAATTCACCCCTCCACTTT
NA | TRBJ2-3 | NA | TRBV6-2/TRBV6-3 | CASSYYRSRTDTQYF | TGTGCCAGCAGTTACTATCGGAGCCGCACAGATACGCAGTATTTT
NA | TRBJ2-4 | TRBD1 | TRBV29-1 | CSVGQGAGNIQYF | TGCAGCGTTGGTCAGGGGGCTGGGAACATTCAGTACTTC
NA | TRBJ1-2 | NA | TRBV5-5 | CASRMKGPTVNYGYTF | TGTGCCAGCAGAATGAAAGGCCCGACAGTTAACTATGGCTACACCTTC
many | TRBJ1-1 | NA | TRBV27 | CASSERGTEAFF | TGTGCCAGCAGTGAAAGGGGCACTGAAGCTTTCTTT
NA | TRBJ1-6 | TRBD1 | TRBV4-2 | CASSQASGRGHSPLHF | TGTGCCAGCAGCCAAGCCAGTGGCAGGGGGCACTCACCCCTCCACTTT
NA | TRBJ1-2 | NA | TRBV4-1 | CASSQAHETAQNGYTF | TGCGCCAGCAGCCAAGCACATGAGACAGCCCAGAATGGCTACACCTTC
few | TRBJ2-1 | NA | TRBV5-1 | CASSLGGKQFF | TGCGCCAGCAGCTTGGGAGGGAAGCAGTTCTTC
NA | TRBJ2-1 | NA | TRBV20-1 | CSARGEIGQFF | TGCAGTGCTAGAGGCGAAATTGGGCAGTTCTTC
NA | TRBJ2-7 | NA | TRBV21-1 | CASSRRTLPYEQYF | TGTGCCAGCAGCCGCCGGACGCTCCCCTACGAGCAGTACTTC
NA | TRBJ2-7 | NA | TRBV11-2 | CASSLERTSSYEQYF | TGTGCCAGCAGCTTAGAACGGACGTCCTCCTACGAGCAGTACTTC